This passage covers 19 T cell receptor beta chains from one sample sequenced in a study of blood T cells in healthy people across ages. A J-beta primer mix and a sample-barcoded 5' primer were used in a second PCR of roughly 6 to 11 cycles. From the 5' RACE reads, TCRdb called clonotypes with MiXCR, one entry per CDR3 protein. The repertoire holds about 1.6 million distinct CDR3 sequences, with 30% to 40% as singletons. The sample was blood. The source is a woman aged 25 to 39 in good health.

CDR3 DNA: TGTGCCAGCAGCCCAAGAGACAGGGGCCATGCTCGGGTGTTTTTT. Translated: CASSPRDRGHARVFF. The chain employs TRBV7-8 and TRBJ1-4; TRBD1 matches at 8 bases. This CDR3 comprises 15 residues. The ends lost 5 bases at V and 15 bases at J; junction bases unmatched: 17. Germline-derived CDR1 and CDR2 are SGHVS and FQNEAQ. The full variable domain, its missing parts supplied by reference TRBV7-8 and TRBJ1-4, is GAGVSQSPRYKVAKRGQDVALRCDPISGHVSLFWYQQALGQGPEFLTYFQNEAQLDKSGLPSDRFFAERPEGSVSTLKIQRTQQEDSAVYLCASSPRDRGHARVFFGSGTQLSVL.

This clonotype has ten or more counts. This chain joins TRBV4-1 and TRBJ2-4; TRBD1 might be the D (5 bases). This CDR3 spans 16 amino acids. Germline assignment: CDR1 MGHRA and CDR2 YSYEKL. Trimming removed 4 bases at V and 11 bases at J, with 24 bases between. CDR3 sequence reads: CASSPRVTYPMGLQYF. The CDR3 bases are TGCGCCAGCAGCCCTCGAGTGACCTATCCTATGGGGCTTCAGTACTTC.

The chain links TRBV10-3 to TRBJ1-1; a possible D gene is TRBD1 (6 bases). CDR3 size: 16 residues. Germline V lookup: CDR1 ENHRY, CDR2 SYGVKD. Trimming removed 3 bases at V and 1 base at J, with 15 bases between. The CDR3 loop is CAISDPGQPANTEAFF. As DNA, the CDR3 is TGTGCCATCAGTGACCCGGGACAACCAGCGAACACTGAAGCTTTCTTT.

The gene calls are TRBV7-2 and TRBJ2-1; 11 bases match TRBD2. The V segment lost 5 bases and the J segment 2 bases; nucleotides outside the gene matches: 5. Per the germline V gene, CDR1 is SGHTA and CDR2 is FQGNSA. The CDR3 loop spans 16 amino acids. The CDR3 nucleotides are TGTGCCAGCAGCGCGATAGCGGGAGGGGCCTACAATGAGCAGTTCTTC. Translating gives CASSAIAGGAYNEQFF.

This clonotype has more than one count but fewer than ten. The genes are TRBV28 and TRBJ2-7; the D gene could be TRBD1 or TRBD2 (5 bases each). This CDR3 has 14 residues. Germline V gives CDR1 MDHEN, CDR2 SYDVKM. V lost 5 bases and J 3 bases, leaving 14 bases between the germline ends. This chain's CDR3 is CASSRWDESYEQYF. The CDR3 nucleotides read TGTGCCAGCAGTCGATGGGACGAAAGCTACGAGCAGTACTTC.

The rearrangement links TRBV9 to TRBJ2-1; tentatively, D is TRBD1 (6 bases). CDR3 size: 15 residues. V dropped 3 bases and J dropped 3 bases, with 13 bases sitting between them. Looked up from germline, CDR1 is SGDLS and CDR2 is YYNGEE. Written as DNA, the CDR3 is TGTGCCAGCAGCGCTCCCGGGACAAACTACAATGAGCAGTTCTTC. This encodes CASSAPGTNYNEQFF.

This CDR3 reads CASSAANPAKNIQYF. CDR3 nucleotide sequence: TGTGCCAGCAGTGCTGCAAACCCGGCCAAAAACATTCAGTACTTC. V gene TRBV6-1 combines with J gene TRBJ2-4; D gene uncertain. The V gene lost 4 bases and the J gene lost 1 base, with 11 bases spanning the gap. Germline loops: CDR1 MNHNS, CDR2 SASEGT. This CDR3 is built from 15 residues.

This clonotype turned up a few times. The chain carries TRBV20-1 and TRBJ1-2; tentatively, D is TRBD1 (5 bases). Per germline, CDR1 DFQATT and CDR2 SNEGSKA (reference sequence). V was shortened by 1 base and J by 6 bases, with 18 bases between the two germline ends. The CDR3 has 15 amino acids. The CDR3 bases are TGCAGTGCTAGAGTGGAGGCAGGGAAAGGACATGGCTACACCTTC. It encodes CSARVEAGKGHGYTF.

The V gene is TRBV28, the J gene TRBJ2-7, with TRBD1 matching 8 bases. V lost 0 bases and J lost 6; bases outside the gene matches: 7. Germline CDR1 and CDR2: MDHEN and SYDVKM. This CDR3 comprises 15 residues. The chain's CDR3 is CASSLWGQALGEQYF. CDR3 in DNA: TGTGCCAGCAGTTTATGGGGACAGGCGCTGGGCGAGCAGTACTTC.

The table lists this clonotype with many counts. The DNA for the CDR3 is TGCAGCGTTGGTTTCCAAAATCAGCCCCAGCATTTT. Its translation: CSVGFQNQPQHF. The chain joins TRBV29-1 to TRBJ1-5, with D uncertain. The CDR3 has 12 residues. V lost 4 bases, J lost 4 bases, and 8 bases lay in between. CDR1 is SQVTM and CDR2 is ANQGSEA in the germline V gene.

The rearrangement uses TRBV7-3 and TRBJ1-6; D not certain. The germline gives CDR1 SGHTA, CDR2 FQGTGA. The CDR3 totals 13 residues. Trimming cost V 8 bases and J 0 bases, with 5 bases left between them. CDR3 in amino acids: CASGLSYNSPLHF. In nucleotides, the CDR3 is TGTGCCAGCGGACTCTCCTATAATTCACCCCTCCACTTT. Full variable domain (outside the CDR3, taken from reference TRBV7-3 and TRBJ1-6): GAGVSQTPSNKVTEKGKYVELRCDPISGHTALYWYRQSLGQGPEFLIYFQGTGAADDSGLPNDRFFAVRPEGSVSTLKIQRTERGDSAVYLCASGLSYNSPLHFGNGTRLTVT.

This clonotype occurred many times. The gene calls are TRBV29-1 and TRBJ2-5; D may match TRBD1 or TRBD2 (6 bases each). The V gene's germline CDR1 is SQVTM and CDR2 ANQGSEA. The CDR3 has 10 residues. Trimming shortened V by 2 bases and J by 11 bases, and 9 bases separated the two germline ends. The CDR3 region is CSVEQGGQYF. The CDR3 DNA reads TGCAGCGTTGAACAAGGGGGGCAGTACTTC.

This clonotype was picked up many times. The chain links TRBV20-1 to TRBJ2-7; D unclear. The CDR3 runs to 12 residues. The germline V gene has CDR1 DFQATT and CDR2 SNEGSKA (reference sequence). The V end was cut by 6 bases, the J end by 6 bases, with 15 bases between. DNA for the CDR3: TGCAGTGCCCCCCTGGGTACCCTCGAGCAGTACTTC. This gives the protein CSAPLGTLEQYF.

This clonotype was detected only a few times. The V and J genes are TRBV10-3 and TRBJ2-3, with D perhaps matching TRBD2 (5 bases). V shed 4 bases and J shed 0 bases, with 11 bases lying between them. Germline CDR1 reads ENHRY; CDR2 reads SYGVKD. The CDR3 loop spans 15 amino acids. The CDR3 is CAISGGSASTDTQYF. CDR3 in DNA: TGTGCCATCAGTGGGGGTAGCGCTAGCACAGATACGCAGTATTTT.

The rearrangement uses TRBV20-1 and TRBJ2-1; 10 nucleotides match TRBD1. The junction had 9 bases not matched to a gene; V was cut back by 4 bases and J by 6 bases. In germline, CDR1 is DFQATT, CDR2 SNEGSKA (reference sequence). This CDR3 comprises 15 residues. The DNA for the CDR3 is TGCAGTGCTACTAAGGGACAGGGGTTGGGCAATGAGCAGTTCTTC. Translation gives CSATKGQGLGNEQFF.

The DNA of the CDR3 is TGTGCCAGCAGTTTAGCGGCAGATAGGTGGACTGAAGCTTTCTTT. Amino acids: CASSLAADRWTEAFF. The chain employs TRBV12-3 or TRBV12-4 and TRBJ1-1; D remains unclear. The V gene lost 0 bases and the J gene lost 5 bases, with 13 bases spanning the gap. This CDR3 is 15 amino acids long.

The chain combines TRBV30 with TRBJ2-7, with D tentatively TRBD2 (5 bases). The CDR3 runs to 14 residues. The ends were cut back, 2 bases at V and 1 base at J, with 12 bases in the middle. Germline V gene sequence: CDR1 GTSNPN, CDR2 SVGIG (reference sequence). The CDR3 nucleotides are TGTGCCTGGAGTATATCTAGCATTTCCTACGAGCAGTACTTC. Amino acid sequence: CAWSISSISYEQYF.

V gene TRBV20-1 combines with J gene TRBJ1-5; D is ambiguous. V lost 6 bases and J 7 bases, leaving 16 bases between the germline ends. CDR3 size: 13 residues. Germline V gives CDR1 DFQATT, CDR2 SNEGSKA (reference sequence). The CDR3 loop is CSASPDDGQPQHF. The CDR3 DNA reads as TGCAGTGCGAGCCCAGATGATGGCCAGCCCCAGCATTTT.

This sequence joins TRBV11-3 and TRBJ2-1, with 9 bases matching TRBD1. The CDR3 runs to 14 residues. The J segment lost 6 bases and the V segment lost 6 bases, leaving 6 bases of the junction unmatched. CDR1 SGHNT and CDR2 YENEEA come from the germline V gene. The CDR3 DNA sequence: TGTGCCAGCAGTACCGGGACAGGGATCAATGAGCAGTTCTTC. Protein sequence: CASSTGTGINEQFF.